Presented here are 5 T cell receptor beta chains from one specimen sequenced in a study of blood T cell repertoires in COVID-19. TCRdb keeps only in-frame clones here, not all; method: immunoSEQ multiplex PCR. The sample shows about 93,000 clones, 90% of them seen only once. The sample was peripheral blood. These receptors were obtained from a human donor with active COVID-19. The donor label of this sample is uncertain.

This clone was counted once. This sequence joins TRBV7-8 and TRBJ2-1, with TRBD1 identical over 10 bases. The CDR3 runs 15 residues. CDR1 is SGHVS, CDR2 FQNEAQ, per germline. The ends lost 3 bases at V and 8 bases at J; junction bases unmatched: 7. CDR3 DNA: TGTGCCAGCAGCTTGATGGACAGGGGGTACGATGAGCAGTTCTTC. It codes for CASSLMDRGYDEQFF.

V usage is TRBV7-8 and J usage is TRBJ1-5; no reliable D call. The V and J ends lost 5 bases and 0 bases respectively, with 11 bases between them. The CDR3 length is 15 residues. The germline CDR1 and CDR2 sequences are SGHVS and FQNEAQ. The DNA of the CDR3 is TGTGCCAGCAGCGTAGACTTTGGTAGCAATCAGCCCCAGCATTTT. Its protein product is CASSVDFGSNQPQHF.

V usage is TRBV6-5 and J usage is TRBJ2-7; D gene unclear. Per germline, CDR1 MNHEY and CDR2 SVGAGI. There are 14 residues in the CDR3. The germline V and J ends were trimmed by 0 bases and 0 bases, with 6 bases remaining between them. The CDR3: CASSYSESSYEQYF. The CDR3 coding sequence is TGTGCCAGCAGTTACTCCGAGAGCTCCTACGAGCAGTACTTC.

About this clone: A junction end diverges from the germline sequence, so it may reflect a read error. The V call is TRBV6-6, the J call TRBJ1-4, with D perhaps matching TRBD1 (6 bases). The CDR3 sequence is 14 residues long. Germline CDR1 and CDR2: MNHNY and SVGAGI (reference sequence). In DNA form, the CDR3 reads TGTGCCAGCAGTAGGACAGCGGCTAATAAAAAACTGTTTTTT. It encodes CASSRTAANKKLFF.

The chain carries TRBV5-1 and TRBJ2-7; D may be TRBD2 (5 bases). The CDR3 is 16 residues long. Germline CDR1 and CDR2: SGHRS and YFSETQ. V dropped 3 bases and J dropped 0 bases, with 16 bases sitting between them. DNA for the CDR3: TGCGCCAGCAGCTGGGCGAGGGAGCGGAGCTCCTACGAGCAGTACTTC. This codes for CASSWARERSSYEQYF.